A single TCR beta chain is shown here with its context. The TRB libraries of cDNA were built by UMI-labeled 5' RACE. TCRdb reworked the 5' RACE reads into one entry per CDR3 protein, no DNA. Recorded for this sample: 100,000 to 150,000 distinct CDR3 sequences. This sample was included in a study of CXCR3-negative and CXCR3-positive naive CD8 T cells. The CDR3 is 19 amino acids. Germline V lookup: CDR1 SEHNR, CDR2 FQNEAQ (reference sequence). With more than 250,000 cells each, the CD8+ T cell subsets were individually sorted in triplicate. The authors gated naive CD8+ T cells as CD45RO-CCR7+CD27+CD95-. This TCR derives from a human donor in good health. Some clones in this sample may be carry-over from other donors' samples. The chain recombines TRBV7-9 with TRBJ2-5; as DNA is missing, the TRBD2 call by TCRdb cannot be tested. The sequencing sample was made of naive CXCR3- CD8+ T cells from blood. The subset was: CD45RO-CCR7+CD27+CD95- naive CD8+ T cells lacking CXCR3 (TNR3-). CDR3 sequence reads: CASSLLWTSGRASQETQYF.